This entry lists 19 T cell receptor beta chains sequenced from one sample in a study of cytomegalovirus exposure and HLA in healthy donors (dated by TCRdb to about 2017). Libraries were constructed by the immunoSEQ multiplex PCR assay. The multiplex PCR relied on a mix of 60 forward primers for TCR Vbeta segments and 13 reverse primers for TCR Jbeta segments. TCRdb carries this immuneACCESS record with in-frame sequences only. Its versions omit some clonotypes, under half of them owing to an unresolved V gene in the studies checked, with the rest unexplained. The sample table records 130,000 to 150,000 clones; 64% of these occur just once. The leading ten clones occupy 3% of the sample. Material for sequencing was PBMCs. Receptor source: a young woman in good health and CMV-seropositive.

The CDR3 DNA follows: TGCGCCAGCAGCCAGAGCAGGGCTCGGGATGAAAAACTGTTTTTT. This sequence encodes CASSQSRARDEKLFF. The rearrangement joins TRBV4-1 to TRBJ1-4; D may be TRBD1 (5 bases). V dropped 3 bases and J dropped 6 bases, with 14 bases sitting between them. Germline-derived CDR1 and CDR2 are MGHRA and YSYEKL. The length of the CDR3 is 15 residues.

The chain carries TRBV4-1 and TRBJ2-7; D might be TRBD2 (7 bases). The CDR3 is made up of 16 amino acids. The germline gives CDR1 MGHRA, CDR2 YSYEKL. V was clipped by 1 base and J by 3 bases, with 16 bases between them. As DNA, the CDR3 is TGCGCCAGCAGCCAAGGATCCGCGGGGGCCGGCTACGAGCAGTACTTC. This encodes CASSQGSAGAGYEQYF.

The chain carries TRBV30 and TRBJ2-2, with D perhaps TRBD1 (5 bases). This CDR3 is built from 16 residues. The germline V gene encodes CDR1 GTSNPN and CDR2 SVGIG (reference sequence). Trimming shortened V by 6 bases and J by 1 base, and 18 bases separated the two germline ends. DNA for the CDR3: TGTGCCTGCTCTCTTTCCCCACAGGTGAACACCGGGGAGCTGTTTTTT. Protein product: CACSLSPQVNTGELFF.

The chain combines TRBV7-9 with TRBJ1-2; D gene uncertain. The CDR3 covers 13 residues. Germline lookup yields CDR1 SEHNR and CDR2 FQNEAQ (reference sequence). V lost 1 base to trimming and J lost 6 bases, with 9 bases between them. For the CDR3, the DNA is TGTGCCAGCAGCTTAGTTTCCGGAGATGGCTACACCTTC. Translating it yields CASSLVSGDGYTF. Using reference TRBV7-9 and TRBJ1-2 for the parts outside the CDR3, the full variable domain is DTGVSQNPRHKITKRGQNVTFRCDPISEHNRLYWYRQTLGQGPEFLTYFQNEAQLEKSRLLSDRFSAERPKGSFSTLEIQRTEQGDSAMYLCASSLVSGDGYTFGSGTRLTVV.

This clone was counted a single time. The rearrangement joins TRBV7-9 to TRBJ1-2, with TRBD1 matching over 7 bases. The length of the CDR3 is 11 residues. V shed 5 bases, J shed 8 bases, and the junction held 2 bases outside the gene matches. Germline CDR1 SEHNR, CDR2 FQNEAQ (reference sequence). The CDR3 sequence: CASSPQGGYTF. The CDR3 nucleotides read TGTGCCAGCAGCCCACAGGGGGGCTACACCTTC.

V usage is TRBV29-1 and J usage is TRBJ2-5; TRBD2 matches 10 bases. The CDR3 sequence is 17 residues long. In germline, CDR1 is SQVTM, CDR2 ANQGSEA. The V segment lost 7 bases and the J segment 2 bases; nucleotides outside the gene matches: 16. The CDR3 sequence is CSAPRLAGAAGQETQYF. The CDR3 DNA sequence: TGCAGCGCCCCCCGGCTAGCGGGAGCCGCCGGGCAAGAGACCCAGTACTTC.

V and J are TRBV30 and TRBJ2-2; TRBD1 matches at 8 bases. V trimming: 8 bases; J trimming: 2 bases; junction bases outside the gene matches: 7. The germline CDR1 and CDR2 sequences are GTSNPN and SVGIG (reference sequence). The CDR3 extends over 14 amino acids. The CDR3 sequence is CAHPPGGNTGELFF. As DNA, the CDR3 is TGTGCCCACCCCCCAGGGGGCAACACCGGGGAGCTGTTTTTT.

The chain combines TRBV7-9 with TRBJ2-1, with TRBD2 identical over 8 bases. V lost 5 bases and J lost 7; bases outside the gene matches: 10. CDR3 size: 15 residues. CDR1 and CDR2 (germline): SEHNR, FQNEAQ (reference sequence). The CDR3 here is CASSLGTRAENEQFF. CDR3 coding DNA: TGTGCCAGCAGCCTCGGGACTAGGGCGGAAAATGAGCAGTTCTTC.

V gene TRBV7-2 combines with J gene TRBJ2-1; 7 bases agree with TRBD2. The CDR3 length is 15 residues. The V segment lost 1 base and the J segment 2 bases; nucleotides outside the gene matches: 2. The germline CDR1 and CDR2 sequences are SGHTA and FQGNSA. The CDR3 DNA reads as TGTGCCAGCAGCTTAGTCGGGACTACCTACAATGAGCAGTTCTTC. It specifies CASSLVGTTYNEQFF.

DNA of the CDR3: TGTGCCAGCAGCCACCAGCCGGGGGAGAATGAAAAACTGTTTTTT. Encoded protein: CASSHQPGENEKLFF. This chain joins TRBV11-2 and TRBJ1-4, with D possibly being TRBD1 (5 bases). From germline, CDR1 is SGHAT and CDR2 FQNNGV. V was cut by 5 bases and J by 5 bases, with 15 bases left in between. This CDR3 comprises 15 residues.

V is TRBV10-3 and J is TRBJ2-2; TRBD2 agrees at 7 bases. From germline, CDR1 is ENHRY and CDR2 SYGVKD. The CDR3 is made up of 15 amino acids. As DNA, the CDR3 is TGTGCACTCTCTGCGGGGGATGGGGGCACCGGGGAGCTGTTTTTT. It codes for CALSAGDGGTGELFF.

The rearrangement links TRBV18 to TRBJ2-7; 12 positions agree with TRBD1. The CDR3 is 15 amino acids. The germline V gene has CDR1 KGHSH and CDR2 LQKENI. The J segment lost 7 bases and the V segment lost 3 bases, leaving 7 bases of the junction unmatched. CDR3 sequence: CASSPRDRGPWEQYF. In DNA, the CDR3 is TGTGCCAGCTCACCTAGGGACAGGGGGCCTTGGGAGCAGTACTTC.

The V gene is TRBV10-3, the J gene TRBJ2-5, with D possibly matching TRBD1 (5 bases). The DNA matches TRBJ2-7 better at its end, which makes the J call doubtful. CDR3 length: 14 residues. Germline V gene sequence: CDR1 ENHRY, CDR2 SYGVKD. The CDR3 DNA sequence: TGTGCCATCGGTAAGGGGATTTCGGACTACGAGCAGTACTTC. The encoded protein is CAIGKGISDYEQYF.

The chain carries TRBV28 and TRBJ2-3; TRBD2 agrees at 7 bases. Germline lookup yields CDR1 MDHEN and CDR2 SYDVKM. The CDR3 covers 12 residues. The J segment lost 6 bases and the V segment lost 5 bases, leaving 2 bases of the junction unmatched. CDR3 DNA: TGTGCCAGCAGTATACTAGCGGATACGCAGTATTTT. It translates to CASSILADTQYF.

As concerns this clone: The junction departs from the called germline gene at one end, perhaps through a read error. The same CDR3 is also encoded by other DNA sequences in this sample. V and J are TRBV7-3 and TRBJ1-1; weak D call: TRBD1 (5 bases). The CDR3 consists of 14 residues. Germline loops: CDR1 SGHTA, CDR2 FQGTGA. As DNA, the CDR3 is TGCGCCAGCAACCGCAGGGTGGCGAACACTGAAGCTTTCTTT. Translation: CASNRRVANTEAFF.

The rearrangement joins TRBV7-9 to TRBJ2-3; D is undetermined. CDR3 length: 14 amino acids. Germline assignment: CDR1 SEHNR and CDR2 FQNEAQ (reference sequence). The ends were cut back, 3 bases at V and 4 bases at J, with 11 bases in the middle. The CDR3 loop is CASSFSSAPDTQYF. In DNA form, the CDR3 reads TGTGCCAGCAGCTTTAGTAGTGCGCCAGATACGCAGTATTTT.

The chain combines TRBV6-1 with TRBJ1-1; D gene ambiguous. The CDR3 is 12 amino acids. V dropped 9 bases and J dropped 3 bases, with 11 bases sitting between them. The germline gives CDR1 MNHNS, CDR2 SASEGT. In DNA, the CDR3 is TGTGCCAGTCCAGACACCGACACTGAAGCTTTCTTT. Translating gives CASPDTDTEAFF.

This clone was observed a single time. V gene TRBV7-9 combines with J gene TRBJ1-4, with D possibly TRBD1 on 5 matching bases. Germline CDR1 is SEHNR and CDR2 is FQNEAQ (reference sequence). The CDR3 extends over 14 amino acids. Trimming stripped 3 bases from V and 5 bases from J, with 10 bases between. CDR3 in DNA: TGTGCCAGCAGCTTCAGGGCGCTCAATGAAAAACTGTTTTTT. Encoded protein: CASSFRALNEKLFF.

This clone was observed a single time. The chain employs TRBV2 and TRBJ2-5, with 10 nucleotides matching TRBD1. With 7 bases clipped from V and 4 bases from J, the junction kept 6 bases outside the gene matches. CDR1 SNHLY and CDR2 FYNNEI come from the germline V gene. The CDR3 extends over 14 amino acids. The DNA of the CDR3 is TGTGCCAGCACCGAGGACAGGGGGAGAGAGACCCAGTACTTC. Protein product: CASTEDRGRETQYF.